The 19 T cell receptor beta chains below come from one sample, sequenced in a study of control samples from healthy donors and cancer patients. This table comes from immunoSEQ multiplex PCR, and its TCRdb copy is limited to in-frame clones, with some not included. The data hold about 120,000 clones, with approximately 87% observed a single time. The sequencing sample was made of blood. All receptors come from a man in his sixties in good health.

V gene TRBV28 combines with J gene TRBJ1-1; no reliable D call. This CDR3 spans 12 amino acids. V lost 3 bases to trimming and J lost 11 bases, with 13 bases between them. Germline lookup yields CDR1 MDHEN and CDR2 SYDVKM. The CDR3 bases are TGTGCCAGCAGTTTGGTGGGGAGGTGGGCTTTCTTT. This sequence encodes CASSLVGRWAFF.

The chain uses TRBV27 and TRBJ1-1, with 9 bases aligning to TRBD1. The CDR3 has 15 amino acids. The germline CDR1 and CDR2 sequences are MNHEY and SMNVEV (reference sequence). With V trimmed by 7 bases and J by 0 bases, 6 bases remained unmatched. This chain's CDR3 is CASKRGTGLNTEAFF. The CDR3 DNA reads TGTGCCAGCAAAAGGGGGACAGGGCTGAACACTGAAGCTTTCTTT.

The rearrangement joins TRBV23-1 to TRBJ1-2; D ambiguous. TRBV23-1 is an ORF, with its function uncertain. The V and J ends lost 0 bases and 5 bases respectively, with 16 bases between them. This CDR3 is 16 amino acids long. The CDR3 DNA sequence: TGCGCCAGCAGTCAATCGACGACTACCCCTGGGTATGGCTACACCTTC. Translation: CASSQSTTTPGYGYTF.

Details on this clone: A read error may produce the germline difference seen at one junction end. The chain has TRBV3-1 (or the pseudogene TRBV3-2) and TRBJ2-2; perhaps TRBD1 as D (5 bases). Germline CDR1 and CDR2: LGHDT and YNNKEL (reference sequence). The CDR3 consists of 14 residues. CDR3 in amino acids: CASSQGTDTGELFF. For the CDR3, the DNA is TGTGCCAGCAGCCAAGGGACGGACACGGGGGAGCTGTTTTTT.

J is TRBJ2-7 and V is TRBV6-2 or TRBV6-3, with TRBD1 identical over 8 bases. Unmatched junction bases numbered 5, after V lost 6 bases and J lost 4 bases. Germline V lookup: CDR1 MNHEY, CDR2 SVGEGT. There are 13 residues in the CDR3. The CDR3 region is CASSPGGIYEQYF. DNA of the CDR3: TGTGCCAGCAGCCCAGGGGGCATATACGAGCAGTACTTC.

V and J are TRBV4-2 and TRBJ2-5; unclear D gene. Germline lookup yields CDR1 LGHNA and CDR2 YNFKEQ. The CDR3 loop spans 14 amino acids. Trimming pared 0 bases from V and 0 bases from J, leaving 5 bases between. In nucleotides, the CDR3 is TGTGCCAGCAGCCAAGATCCCAACCAAGAGACCCAGTACTTC. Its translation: CASSQDPNQETQYF.

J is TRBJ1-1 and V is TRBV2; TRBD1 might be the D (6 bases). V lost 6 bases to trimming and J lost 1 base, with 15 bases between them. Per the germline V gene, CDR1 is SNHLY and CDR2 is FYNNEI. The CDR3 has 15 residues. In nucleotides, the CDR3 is TGTGCCAGCAGCGCCCGGGACAAGGCGAACACTGAAGCTTTCTTT. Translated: CASSARDKANTEAFF.

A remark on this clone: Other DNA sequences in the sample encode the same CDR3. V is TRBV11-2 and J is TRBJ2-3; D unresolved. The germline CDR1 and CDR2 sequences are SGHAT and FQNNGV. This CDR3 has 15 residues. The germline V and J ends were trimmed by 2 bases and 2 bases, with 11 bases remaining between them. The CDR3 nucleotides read TGTGCCAGCAGCTTAATCCCAGGAGCCACAGATACGCAGTATTTT. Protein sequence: CASSLIPGATDTQYF.

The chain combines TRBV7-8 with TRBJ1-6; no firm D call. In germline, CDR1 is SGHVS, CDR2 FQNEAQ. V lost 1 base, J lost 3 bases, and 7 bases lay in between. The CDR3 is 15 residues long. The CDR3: CASSLEQLYNSPLHF. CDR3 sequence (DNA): TGTGCCAGCAGCTTAGAACAGCTCTATAATTCACCCCTCCACTTT. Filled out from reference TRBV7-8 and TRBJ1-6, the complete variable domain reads GAGVSQSPRYKVAKRGQDVALRCDPISGHVSLFWYQQALGQGPEFLTYFQNEAQLDKSGLPSDRFFAERPEGSVSTLKIQRTQQEDSAVYLCASSLEQLYNSPLHFGNGTRLTVT.

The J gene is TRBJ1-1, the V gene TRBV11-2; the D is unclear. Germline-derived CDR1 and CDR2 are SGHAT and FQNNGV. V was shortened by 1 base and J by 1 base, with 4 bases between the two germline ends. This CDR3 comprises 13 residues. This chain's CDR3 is CASSLGANTEAFF. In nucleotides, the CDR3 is TGTGCCAGCAGCTTAGGGGCGAACACTGAAGCTTTCTTT.

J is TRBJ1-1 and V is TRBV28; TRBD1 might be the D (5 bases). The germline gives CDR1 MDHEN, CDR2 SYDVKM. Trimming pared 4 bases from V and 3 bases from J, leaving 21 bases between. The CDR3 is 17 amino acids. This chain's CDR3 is CASSSARDLQRHTEAFF. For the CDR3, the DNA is TGTGCCAGCAGTTCCGCCCGGGACCTTCAACGGCACACTGAAGCTTTCTTT.

The CDR3 nucleotides read TGTGCCAGCAGTTACCCGGGCAGGGTCGGAAATGGCTACACCTTC. It specifies CASSYPGRVGNGYTF. V gene TRBV6-6 combines with J gene TRBJ1-2; weak D call: TRBD1 (5 bases). Trimming took off 2 bases at V and 6 bases at J, with 16 bases between the two ends. Germline CDR1 and CDR2: MNHNY and SVGAGI (reference sequence). The CDR3 loop spans 15 amino acids.

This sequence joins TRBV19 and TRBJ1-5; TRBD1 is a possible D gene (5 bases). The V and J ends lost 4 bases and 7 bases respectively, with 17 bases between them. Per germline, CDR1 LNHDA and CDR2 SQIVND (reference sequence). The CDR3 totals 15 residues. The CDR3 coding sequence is TGTGCCAGTAGTACAACTACAGGAATTGCCCAGCCCCAGCATTTT. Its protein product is CASSTTTGIAQPQHF.

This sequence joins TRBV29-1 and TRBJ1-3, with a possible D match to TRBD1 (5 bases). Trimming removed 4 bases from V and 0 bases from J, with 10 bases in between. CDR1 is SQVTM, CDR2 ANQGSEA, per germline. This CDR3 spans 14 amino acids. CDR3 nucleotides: TGCAGCGTTGTACAGGTCGACTCTGGAAACACCATATATTTT. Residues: CSVVQVDSGNTIYF.

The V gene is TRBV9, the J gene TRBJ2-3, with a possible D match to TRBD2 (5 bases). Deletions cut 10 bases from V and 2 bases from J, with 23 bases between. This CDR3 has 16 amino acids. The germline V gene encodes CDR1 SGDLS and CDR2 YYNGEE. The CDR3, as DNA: TGTGCCTCCCATGGCCCCGGGATCCCTTTCACAGATACGCAGTATTTT. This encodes CASHGPGIPFTDTQYF.

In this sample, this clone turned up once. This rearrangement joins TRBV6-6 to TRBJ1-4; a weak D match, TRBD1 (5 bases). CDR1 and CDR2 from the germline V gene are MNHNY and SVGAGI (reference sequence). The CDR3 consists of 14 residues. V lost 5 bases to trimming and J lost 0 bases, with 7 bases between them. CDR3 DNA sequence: TGTGCCAGCAGTCGAGGGGCAACTAATGAAAAACTGTTTTTT. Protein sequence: CASSRGATNEKLFF.

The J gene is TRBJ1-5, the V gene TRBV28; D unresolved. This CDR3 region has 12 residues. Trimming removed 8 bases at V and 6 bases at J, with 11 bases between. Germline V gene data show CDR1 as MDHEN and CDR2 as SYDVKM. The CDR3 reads CASDASGQPQHF. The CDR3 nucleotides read TGTGCCAGCGACGCGAGTGGTCAGCCCCAGCATTTT.

The CDR3 sequence: CASSPHPFYGYTF. In DNA form, the CDR3 reads TGTGCCAGCAGTCCCCACCCCTTCTACGGCTACACCTTC. The rearrangement joins TRBV12-3 or TRBV12-4 to TRBJ1-2; no definite D call. The V gene lost 5 bases and the J gene lost 8 bases, with 15 bases spanning the gap. The CDR3 runs to 13 residues.

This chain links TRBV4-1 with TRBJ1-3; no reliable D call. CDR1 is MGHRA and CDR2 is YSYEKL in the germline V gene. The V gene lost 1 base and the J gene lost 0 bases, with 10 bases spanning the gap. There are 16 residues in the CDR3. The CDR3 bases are TGCGCCAGCAGCCAAGGTTTAACACACTCTGGAAACACCATATATTTT. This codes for CASSQGLTHSGNTIYF.